Listed below are T cell receptor beta chains from one sample, sequenced in a study of blood T cell repertoires in COVID-19. Profiling relied on immunoSEQ multiplex PCR, and the TCRdb table lists in-frame clones only, not all of them. The sample has about 370,000 clones; around 87% are singletons. Sequenced: peripheral blood. All receptors come from a woman in her twenties or thirties with COVID-19, enrolled during active disease. The CDR3 runs from the conserved cysteine through the conserved F or W. Fields, in order: clone size, D gene, J gene, V gene, CDR3 protein, CDR3 DNA. D genes are given only for firm matches. The size field is filled for only some rows; it gives once, few, many or a size class.

once | NA | TRBJ2-5 | TRBV5-1 | CASSFDGTLQETQYF | TGCGCCAGCAGCTTTGACGGGACTTTACAAGAGACCCAGTACTTC
NA | NA | TRBJ2-4 | TRBV7-9 | CASSLDGGDIQYF | TGTGCCAGCAGCTTAGACGGAGGGGACATTCAGTACTTC
NA | TRBD2 | TRBJ2-2 | TRBV10-3 | CAISEWGLANTGELFF | TGTGCCATCAGTGAGTGGGGACTAGCGAACACCGGGGAGCTGTTTTTT
NA | TRBD1 | TRBJ1-4 | TRBV6-5 | CASSRTGRGEKLFF | TGTGCCAGCAGTCGGACAGGGAGGGGTGAAAAACTGTTTTTT
NA | TRBD1 | TRBJ1-1 | TRBV19 | CASSIPPTRQGLNTEAFF | TGTGCCAGTAGTATCCCCCCCACACGACAGGGGCTGAACACTGAAGCTTTCTTT
few | TRBD1 | TRBJ1-1 | TRBV5-1 | CASSYRGQDTEAFF | TGCGCCAGCAGCTACAGGGGGCAAGACACTGAAGCTTTCTTT
NA | TRBD2 | TRBJ2-7 | TRBV6-2/TRBV6-3 | CASSYKLAGGPLNHYEQYF | TGTGCCAGCAGTTACAAACTAGCGGGAGGGCCTCTAAACCACTACGAGCAGTACTTC
NA | TRBD2 | TRBJ2-2 | TRBV27 | CASSERTSGRTGELFF | TGTGCCAGCAGTGAACGGACTAGCGGGAGAACCGGGGAGCTGTTTTTT
NA | TRBD2 | TRBJ2-1 | TRBV12-3/TRBV12-4 | CASGAGGPDEQFF | TGTGCTAGCGGGGCGGGAGGGCCTGATGAGCAGTTCTTC
once | NA | TRBJ2-1 | TRBV6-2/TRBV6-3 | CASSYSTPRGEQFF | TGTGCCAGCAGTTACTCTACACCGAGAGGAGAGCAGTTCTTC
NA | NA | TRBJ2-3 | TRBV2 | CASNSGTDTQYF | TGTGCCAGCAACAGTGGCACAGATACGCAGTATTTT
NA | NA | TRBJ2-1 | TRBV24-1 | CATRSNNEQFF | TGTGCCACCAGGTCTAACAATGAGCAGTTCTTC
NA | NA | TRBJ1-2 | TRBV28 | CASRTAPYGYTF | TGTGCCAGCAGGACAGCTCCCTATGGCTACACCTTC
NA | TRBD2 | TRBJ2-7 | TRBV27 | CASSLSAGGSYEQYF | TGTGCCAGCAGTTTATCCGCGGGAGGATCCTACGAGCAGTACTTC
once | NA | TRBJ1-2 | TRBV5-1 | CASSEGRIGYTF | TGCGCCAGCAGCGAAGGGAGGATTGGCTACACCTTC
NA | NA | TRBJ2-2 | TRBV21-1 | CASSLNYNPRQGFYTGELFF | TGTGCCAGCAGCTTGAACTACAACCCCCGACAGGGTTTTTACACCGGGGAGCTGTTTTTT
NA | NA | TRBJ2-4 | TRBV9 | CASSVDRGAKNIQYF | TGTGCCAGCAGCGTAGATAGGGGAGCCAAAAACATTCAGTACTTC
NA | TRBD2 | TRBJ2-7 | TRBV7-6 | CASSVRLAGADEQYF | TGTGCCAGCAGCGTTAGACTAGCGGGAGCCGACGAGCAGTACTTC
NA | TRBD1 | TRBJ1-2 | TRBV11-2 | CASSLEGTGGFYGYTF | TGTGCCAGCAGCTTAGAAGGGACAGGGGGTTTCTATGGCTACACCTTC
NA | NA | TRBJ2-7 | TRBV7-8 | CASSLGRGAEAYEQYF | TGTGCCAGCAGCTTAGGCCGCGGGGCAGAGGCCTACGAGCAGTACTTC
NA | TRBD1 | TRBJ2-7 | TRBV24-1 | CATSESGQGYGEQYF | TGTGCCACCAGTGAATCGGGACAGGGGTATGGCGAGCAGTACTTC
NA | TRBD2 | TRBJ2-7 | TRBV7-2 | CASRGLAGRVQYF | TGTGCCAGCAGGGGACTAGCGGGAAGGGTGCAGTACTTC
NA | TRBD2 | TRBJ2-7 | TRBV4-1 | CASSHLGLAGGPYEQYF | TGCGCCAGCAGCCACCTAGGACTAGCGGGAGGGCCCTACGAGCAGTACTTC
once | NA | TRBJ2-5 | TRBV5-6 | CASSFISQETQYF | TGTGCCAGCAGCTTCATCAGCCAAGAGACCCAGTACTTC